Detailed here is one T cell receptor beta chain. Its specific antigen is unknown. No per-base quality is available; no much larger clone lies one base away. CDR1 and CDR2, looked up from the germline V gene, are SGHRS and YFSETQ. V is clipped by 0 bases and J by 2 bases, and the sequence between their germline boundaries is 12 bases long. From the cysteine through the phenylalanine, the CDR3 covers 15 amino acids. Of all the DNA, just the CDR3 is kept, 45 bases in frame from base 1. This record comes from a study of T cell responses to AZD1222 COVID-19 vaccine (dated by TCRdb to 2020 to 2022). Study-wide context: AZD1222 recipients whose second dose came at about 4 weeks and those whose second dose came at about 12 weeks were combined into one group, since spike-specific TCR depth and breadth did not differ between the two schedules. TCR sequencing was performed for roughly 250 trial participants, of whom 200 to 220 were given two doses of AZD1222 and some 25 were given two doses of MenACWY control vaccine. Enrollment into the trials was organized by age into subgroups of 18-55, 56-69 and 70-plus years, and those subgroups contained roughly 150, 30 and 60 TCR-sequenced participants, respectively.

The investigation overall reported the following: Epitopes outside the regions mutated in the B.1.351 and B.1.1.7 variants were reportedly recognized by nearly half of the unique spike-specific TCRs. After two AZD1222 doses, both the breadth and the depth of spike-specific TCRs were significantly higher than at day 0 and than in MenACWY recipients. Participants were mostly white British and included more females than males, and it was suggested by the authors that clonal diversity may have been underestimated. The 56-69-year group was small, and its depth increase did not reach significance, likely because of low power. Because no day 14 peak-response samples were available, the repertoires could be characterized only after the peak T cell response. Only 5 to 7 AZD1222 recipients were SARS-CoV-2 seropositive at baseline, limiting conclusions about previously exposed vaccinees. The vaccine-associated CD4 TCRs covered the entire spike protein, and the dominant responses fell in regions 160-218 and 743-854.

The time point label, as the study defines it: baseline before first vaccination. Samples from vaccinated people were obtained from the UK trials COV001 and COV002, which included a single-blind randomized controlled phase 2/3 trial of AZD1222 (ChAdOx1 nCoV-19) in healthy adults. For TCRbeta chain sequencing, PBMC samples were collected from trial participants at day 0 and at day 28 after the second dose. The CDR3 regions of human TCRbeta chains were subjected to immunosequencing. The source study handled its data this way. Repertoire TCRs were checked for matches against a reference library of SARS-CoV-2-specific TCRs that had been generated using the MIRA antigen-specificity platform. Breadth was defined as the fraction of unique TCRs that were SARS-CoV-2-associated, and depth was defined as the fraction of total T cells that were SARS-CoV-2-associated. Using the MIRA data, each spike-specific TCR was assigned both to the spike region to which the TCR was reactive and to a CD4 or CD8 class. Log10-transformed breadth and depth values were compared by one-way ANOVA with Sidak's multiple comparisons tests. TCRdb limited this immuneACCESS table to in-frame rearrangements with V and J called. A share of clones is missing; checked studies link under half to unresolved V genes, and the rest is unexplained. That table supplies the V and J calls and clone size; D and trimming were determined from the DNA. The sample profile shows about 190,000 clones; approximately 90% of them were found once. The top ten clonotypes cover 0.99% of the sample.

The sample in question was peripheral blood, obtained on day 0 of AZD1222 vaccination. This receptor was identified in an adult in good health. The rearranged chain carries TRBV5-1 and TRBJ2-7; the D segment could be TRBD2, given 5 matching bases. CDR3 sequence: CASSLGLALTYEQYF. In nucleotides, the sequence is TGCGCCAGCAGCTTGGGGCTAGCCCTAACCTACGAGCAGTACTTC. The full variable domain, with segments outside the CDR3 supplied by the reference TRBV5-1 and TRBJ2-7 proteins, appears as KAGVTQTPRYLIKTRGQQVTLSCSPISGHRSVSWYQQTPGQGLQFLFEYFSETQRNKGNFPGRFSGRQFSNSRSEMNVSTLELGDSALYLCASSLGLALTYEQYFGPGTRLTVT.